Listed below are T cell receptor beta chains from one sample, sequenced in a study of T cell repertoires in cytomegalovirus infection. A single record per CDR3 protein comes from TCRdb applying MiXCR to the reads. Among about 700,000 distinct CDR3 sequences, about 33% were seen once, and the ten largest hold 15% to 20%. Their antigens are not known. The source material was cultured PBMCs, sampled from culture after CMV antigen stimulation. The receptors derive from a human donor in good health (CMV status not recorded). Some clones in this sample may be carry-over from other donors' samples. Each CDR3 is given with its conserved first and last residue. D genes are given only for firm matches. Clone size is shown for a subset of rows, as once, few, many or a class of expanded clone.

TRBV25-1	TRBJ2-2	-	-	TGTGCCAGCAGTGCCCGAGGGGGTTTGAGGGAGCTGTTTTTT	CASSARGGLRELFF
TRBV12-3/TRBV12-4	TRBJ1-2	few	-	TGTGCCAGCAGCTGGGGTCGAGGCTACACCTTC	CASSWGRGYTF
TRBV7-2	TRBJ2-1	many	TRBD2	TGTGCCAGCAGCTTAGTAGGGACTAGCGGGGGGCTATACAATGAGCAGTTCTTC	CASSLVGTSGGLYNEQFF
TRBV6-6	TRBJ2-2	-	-	TGTGCCGTCTTTGCGAACACCGGGGAGCTGTTTTTT	CAVFANTGELFF
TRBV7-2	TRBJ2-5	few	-	TGTGCCAGCAGCTCCAACCGACTAGTGAGAGAGACCCAGTACTTC	CASSSNRLVRETQYF
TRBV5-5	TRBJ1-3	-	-	TGTGCCTTTCAAGCAGATGGGACCGAGCGCGTCCGGCCTGGAAACACCATATATTTT	CAFQADGTERVRPGNTIYF
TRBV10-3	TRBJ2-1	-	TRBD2	TGTGCCATCAGTGAGAGCGGGGGGGGCTACAATGAGCAGTTCTTC	CAISESGGGYNEQFF
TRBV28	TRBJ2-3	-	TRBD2	TGTGCCAGCAGTCCCTGGGCAGGACTAGCGGGGGAAACAGATACGCAGTATTTT	CASSPWAGLAGETDTQYF
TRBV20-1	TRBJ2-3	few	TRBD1	TGCAGTGCTAGTGCCAGGGGACAGCCTCGGGCTAGCACAGATACGCAGTATTTT	CSASARGQPRASTDTQYF
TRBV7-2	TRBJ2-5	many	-	TGTGCCAGCAGCCCACGGTCTGGGCCGGAGACCCAGTACTTC	CASSPRSGPETQYF
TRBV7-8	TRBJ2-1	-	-	TGTGCCAGCAGCTTAGAGCTACCCGAGCAGTTCTTC	CASSLELPEQFF
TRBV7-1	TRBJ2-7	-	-	TGTGCCAGCAGCTCGAAGGGGGCCTACGAGCAGTACTTC	CASSSKGAYEQYF
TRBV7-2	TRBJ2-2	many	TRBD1	TGTGCCAGCAGCTTAGGAGGTCCGGGACAGGGGTCCGGGGAGCTGTTTTTT	CASSLGGPGQGSGELFF
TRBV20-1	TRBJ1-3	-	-	TGCAGTGCGTTCCAGGCAGACTCTGGAAACACCATATATTTT	CSAFQADSGNTIYF
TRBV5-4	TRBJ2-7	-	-	TGTGCCAGCAGCTCCGGTATGTCCGGGTCCTACGAGCAGTACTTC	CASSSGMSGSYEQYF
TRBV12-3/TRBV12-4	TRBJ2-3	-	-	TGTGCCAGCAGTTTCCGCGCGGAGGATACGCAGTATTTT	CASSFRAEDTQYF